One and the same sample provided the 19 T cell receptor beta chains below, sequenced in a study of blood T cells in healthy people across ages (dated by TCRdb to the mid-2010s). The protocol used for the library was 5' RACE. TCRdb names Illumina HiSeq 2500 as the instrument used. A second PCR of roughly 7 to 11 cycles was performed with a sample-barcoded 5' primer and a J-beta primer mix. The public reads were quality trimmed at Q25 with fastp and then assembled into clones with MiXCR by TCRdb, keeping productive beta chains. Entries that share a CDR3 protein sequence are merged under the most common genes and DNA. The sample table shows about 1.4 million distinct CDR3 sequences, and roughly 59% are seen once. Together, the top ten hold over 5.5% of the sample. Input material: blood. Source of these receptors: a young man in good health.

This chain joins TRBV4-1 and TRBJ1-5; 7 nucleotides match TRBD1. The trim removed 3 bases at V and 4 bases at J, leaving 6 bases unmatched. The CDR3 extends over 15 amino acids. Germline CDR1 reads MGHRA; CDR2 reads YSYEKL. The CDR3 DNA sequence: TGCGCCAGCAGCCACGAGGACAGGTTTAATCAGCCCCAGCATTTT. Its translation: CASSHEDRFNQPQHF.

Concerning this clonotype itself: The junction departs from germline at one end; a sequencing error may be responsible. The rearrangement uses TRBV29-1 and TRBJ2-5, with 7 bases matching TRBD1. The CDR3 consists of 14 residues. Germline loops: CDR1 SQVTM, CDR2 ANQGSEA. The CDR3 spells CSVNPDRNQGTQYF. CDR3 coding DNA: TGCAGCGTAAACCCGGACAGGAACCAAGGGACCCAGTACTTC.

The V call is TRBV7-4, the J call TRBJ2-4; D is unresolved. The closer fit of TRBJ2-5 to the DNA end suggests the J call may be wrong. The CDR3 contains 10 residues. Germline CDR1 SGHVT, CDR2 SQSDAQ. CDR3 DNA: TGTGCCAGAGCCTGGGAGACCCAGTACTTC. This encodes CARAWETQYF.

The chain employs TRBV27 and TRBJ2-2; D uncertain. The V gene lost 10 bases and the J gene lost 7 bases, with 13 bases spanning the gap. This CDR3 is built from 12 residues. In germline, CDR1 is MNHEY, CDR2 SMNVEV (reference sequence). The CDR3 bases are TGTGCCACAGGACGTCGAATCGGGGAGCTGTTTTTT. Its translation is CATGRRIGELFF.

In its sample, this clonotype was seen a few times. The V gene is TRBV6-5, the J gene TRBJ2-5; 8 nucleotides agree with TRBD2. This CDR3 spans 12 amino acids. V was clipped by 8 bases and J by 5 bases; unmatched bases: 4. Germline V gives CDR1 MNHEY, CDR2 SVGAGI. The CDR3 region is CASREGWETQYF. The CDR3 DNA reads TGTGCCAGCCGGGAGGGGTGGGAGACCCAGTACTTC.

The chain is built from TRBV5-1 and TRBJ2-1; no clear D. The CDR3 has 12 residues. Trimming pared 5 bases from V and 7 bases from J, leaving 10 bases between. CDR1 and CDR2 (germline): SGHRS, YFSETQ. The CDR3 spells CASRMALNEQFF. Written as DNA, the CDR3 is TGCGCCAGCAGGATGGCGCTTAATGAGCAGTTCTTC. Together with reference TRBV5-1 and TRBJ2-1, the CDR3 gives the full variable domain: KAGVTQTPRYLIKTRGQQVTLSCSPISGHRSVSWYQQTPGQGLQFLFEYFSETQRNKGNFPGRFSGRQFSNSRSEMNVSTLELGDSALYLCASRMALNEQFFGPGTRLTVL.

Details on this clonotype: The junction departs from the called germline gene at one end, perhaps through a read error. CDR3 DNA: TGTGCTAGCAGCTTAGGACGGGGACTGTTCACAGATACGCAGTATTTT. It translates to CASSLGRGLFTDTQYF. The chain is built from TRBV7-7 and TRBJ2-3; possible D gene TRBD2, 6 bases. The CDR3 runs 16 residues. The germline V gene has CDR1 SSHAT and CDR2 FNYEAQ (reference sequence).

This CDR3 is CASTAGEVAYEQYF. The CDR3 coding sequence is TGTGCCAGCACGGCGGGAGAGGTCGCGTACGAGCAGTACTTC. The chain uses TRBV12-3 or TRBV12-4 and TRBJ2-7, with TRBD2 matching over 7 bases. The CDR3 has 14 amino acids. J gave up 4 bases and V 7 bases, and 10 bases lay outside the gene matches.

The chain carries TRBV28 and TRBJ1-2, with D possibly being TRBD1 (5 bases). Trimming took off 5 bases at V and 8 bases at J, with 21 bases between the two ends. The CDR3 has 15 residues. Germline V gene data show CDR1 as MDHEN and CDR2 as SYDVKM. For the CDR3, the DNA is TGTGCCAGCAGTGGAGCCTCAGGGATTTCCCAGGGCTACACCTTC. Protein sequence: CASSGASGISQGYTF.

The chain couples TRBV3-1 to TRBJ2-2; D perhaps matches TRBD1 (6 bases). Germline values: CDR1 LGHDT, CDR2 YNNKEL (reference sequence). The CDR3 spans 12 residues. Trimming took 6 bases from V and 7 from J, leaving 9 bases between them. The CDR3 region is CASSPRGGELFF. CDR3 coding DNA: TGTGCCAGCAGTCCCAGGGGCGGGGAGCTGTTTTTT.

This clonotype was observed a single time. V usage is TRBV12-5 and J usage is TRBJ2-7; D uncertain. The last part of the DNA fits TRBJ2-5 better; the J call may be wrong. Germline CDR1 reads LGHNT; CDR2 reads FRNRAP. The CDR3 runs 15 residues. The CDR3 sequence is CASGPPHQRAETQYF. CDR3 nucleotides: TGTGCTAGTGGTCCCCCACACCAAAGGGCAGAGACCCAGTACTTC.

V usage is TRBV20-1 and J usage is TRBJ2-7, with TRBD2 identical over 7 bases. J lost 2 bases, V lost 4 bases, and 8 bases had no gene match. Per the germline V gene, CDR1 is DFQATT and CDR2 is SNEGSKA (reference sequence). This CDR3 is 14 amino acids long. This CDR3 is CSANGRETPYEQYF. In DNA, the CDR3 is TGCAGTGCTAATGGGAGGGAGACCCCCTACGAGCAGTACTTC.

V and J are TRBV12-3 or TRBV12-4 and TRBJ1-2, with 8 bases lining up with TRBD1. V lost 5 bases, J lost 7 bases, and 3 bases stayed unmatched. The CDR3 runs 12 residues. The CDR3: CASSGQGPGYTF. For the CDR3, the DNA is TGTGCCAGCAGTGGACAGGGACCTGGCTACACCTTC.

The chain carries TRBV5-1 and TRBJ2-7, with unresolved D. The CDR3 contains 16 residues. CDR1 and CDR2 from the germline V gene are SGHRS and YFSETQ. Trimming removed 0 bases from V and 2 bases from J, with 15 bases in between. CDR3 region: CASSLGLESPPYEQYF. CDR3 in DNA: TGCGCCAGCAGCTTGGGCCTCGAATCCCCACCCTACGAGCAGTACTTC.

This clonotype was counted a few times. This chain links TRBV15 with TRBJ2-7, with TRBD2 matching over 7 bases. J gave up 2 bases and V 5 bases, and 9 bases lay outside the gene matches. Looked up from germline, CDR1 is LNHNV and CDR2 is YYDKDF (reference sequence). This CDR3 comprises 15 residues. The CDR3 sequence is CATSGGGTPAYEQYF. The CDR3 DNA sequence: TGTGCCACCAGCGGCGGGGGTACCCCAGCCTACGAGCAGTACTTC.

The V call is TRBV5-6, the J call TRBJ2-5, with D perhaps matching TRBD2 (5 bases). The J call is in doubt because the DNA end fits TRBJ2-7 better. The CDR3 has 17 residues. CDR1 is SGHDT, CDR2 YYEEEE, per germline. The DNA for the CDR3 is TGTGCCAGCAGCTTTGAACCGGGGTTTTCCGTCAACTACGAGCAGTACTTC. It codes for CASSFEPGFSVNYEQYF.

The V gene is TRBV4-2, the J gene TRBJ2-4, with D perhaps matching TRBD2 (5 bases). The germline CDR1 and CDR2 sequences are LGHNA and YNFKEQ. Deletions cut 2 bases from V and 3 bases from J, with 29 bases between. This CDR3 has 21 residues. CDR3 nucleotide sequence: TGTGCCAGCAGCCAATCCCCCCGAGGGAGCGGCCTCGGCTATGGCAAAAACATTCAGTACTTC. This encodes CASSQSPRGSGLGYGKNIQYF.

Worth noting for this clonotype: A read error may produce the germline difference seen at one junction end. The chain has TRBV7-2 and TRBJ2-1, with TRBD2 matching 9 bases. CDR1 is SGHTA and CDR2 is FQGNSA in the germline V gene. The CDR3 covers 17 residues. CDR3 protein: CVSSLGDSGGSYNEQFF. CDR3 nucleotides: TGTGTCAGCAGCTTAGGGGATAGCGGGGGTTCCTACAATGAGCAGTTCTTC.

The CDR3 sequence: CASRRGGGAEAFF. The CDR3 coding sequence is TGTGCCAGCAGGCGGGGCGGAGGTGCTGAAGCTTTCTTT. The genes are TRBV6-6 and TRBJ1-1; a weak D match, TRBD1 (5 bases). This CDR3 has 13 residues. V was clipped by 6 bases and J by 6 bases, with 14 bases between them. In germline, CDR1 is MNHNY, CDR2 SVGAGI (reference sequence).